A selection of T cell receptor beta chains follows, all from one sample in a study of technical replicates of blood from a handful of donors. Assay used: immunoSEQ multiplex PCR; TCRdb lists only in-frame clones, some missing. The profile shows 90,000 or so clones, around 93% of them singletons. Sequencing was done on a sample of T cells isolated from PBMCs. These TCRs come from a human donor in good health. Both conserved end residues are part of each CDR3. D genes are given only for firm matches. A clone size is listed for some rows: how often the clone was seen (once, few, many), or a class if it is expanded.

TRBJ1-1 | few | NA | TRBV13 | CASSLGPAGEAFF | TGTGCCAGCAGCTTAGGCCCAGCAGGTGAAGCTTTCTTT
TRBJ1-3 | NA | NA | TRBV4-3 | CASSQDSAGSDSGNTIYF | TGCGCCAGCAGCCAAGATAGTGCGGGGTCAGACTCTGGAAACACCATATATTTT
TRBJ1-5 | NA | TRBD1 | TRBV6-6 | CASSLGQGRKPQHF | TGTGCCAGCAGTTTAGGACAGGGGAGGAAGCCCCAGCATTTT
TRBJ2-1 | NA | TRBD2 | TRBV10-3 | CATQTSGTSNEQFF | TGTGCCACACAGACTAGCGGAACAAGTAATGAGCAGTTCTTC
TRBJ2-1 | NA | TRBD1 | TRBV29-1 | CSAATGTGVYNEQFF | TGCAGCGCTGCAACCGGGACAGGGGTGTACAATGAGCAGTTCTTC
TRBJ2-7 | NA | TRBD1 | TRBV19 | CASSAAGTGYEQYF | TGTGCCAGTAGTGCTGCCGGGACAGGCTACGAGCAGTACTTC
TRBJ1-5 | NA | TRBD1 | TRBV11-2 | CASSQTGTNQPQHF | TGTGCCAGCAGCCAGACAGGGACCAATCAGCCCCAGCATTTT
TRBJ1-1 | few | NA | TRBV25-1 | CASSEYRTGTEAFF | TGTGCCAGCAGTGAATACCGAACGGGCACTGAAGCTTTCTTT
TRBJ2-1 | NA | NA | TRBV6-6 | CASSYGTGTGNEQFF | TGTGCCAGCAGTTACGGGACCGGGACTGGCAATGAGCAGTTCTTC
TRBJ1-2 | NA | NA | TRBV19 | CASKTEHNTVGRGYTF | TGTGCCAGTAAGACAGAACACAACACCGTTGGGCGAGGCTACACCTTC
TRBJ1-2 | NA | NA | TRBV10-3 | CAISPEDSYYGYTF | TGTGCCATCAGTCCCGAGGACAGCTACTATGGCTACACCTTC
TRBJ2-2 | NA | NA | TRBV18 | CASSPRWGQSNTGELFF | TGTGCCAGCTCACCACGGTGGGGCCAATCGAACACCGGGGAGCTGTTTTTT
TRBJ1-2 | NA | NA | TRBV5-1 | CASSWGVMDYGYTF | TGCGCCAGCAGCTGGGGGGTTATGGACTATGGCTACACCTTC
TRBJ2-7 | NA | NA | TRBV6-5 | CASSRLDEQYF | TGTGCCAGCAGCCGCCTAGACGAGCAGTACTTC